Given below is one TCR beta chain in context. Its antigen is still unknown. Relative to the germline gene, one junction end is altered; a read error may explain this. The sample belongs to a study of blood T cells in healthy people across ages. Study-wide points: Whereas aged donors had fewer naive CD4+ cells, long-lived donors had more of them and higher diversity. Considered underestimates were the diversity estimates obtained from one million T cells.

The CDR3 is 16 residues long. Germline CDR1 SGHTA, CDR2 FQGNSA. A sample-barcoded 5' primer and a J-beta primer mix were used in a second PCR of roughly 6 to 11 cycles. Samples each returned at least 2.5 million CDR3-containing paired-end reads. A single record per CDR3 protein comes from TCRdb applying MiXCR to the 5' RACE reads. The sample lists fewer than 2 million distinct CDR3 sequences; 35% to 50% were seen once. Input material: blood. This TCR was sampled from a human donor in good health. The chain couples TRBV7-2 to TRBJ2-5, with 11 bases identical to TRBD1. Matching the DNA end better, TRBJ2-7 makes the J call doubtful. The CDR3, as DNA: TGTGCCAGCAGCTTAAGGACAGGGGGCCCCTCCTGCGAGCAGTACTTC. It is translated as CASSLRTGGPSCEQYF.